These 11 T cell receptor beta chains originate from one sample sequenced in a study of B cell selection in AIRE deficiency. Repertoires were generated with immunoSEQ multiplex PCR, while TCRdb's copy carries only in-frame clones and drops some. Here the sample spans tens of thousands of clones, 80% to 95% being singletons. Regulatory T cells were sorted as CD4+CD25hiCD127low/negative cells. Sequencing was performed on CD4+CD25+ Tregs sorted from PBMCs. All receptors come from a human donor in good health.

The chain uses TRBV6-5 and TRBJ2-2, with D possibly being TRBD2 (5 bases). V was shortened by 5 bases and J by 8 bases, with 6 bases between the two germline ends. Per the germline V gene, CDR1 is MNHEY and CDR2 is SVGAGI. The CDR3 runs to 11 residues. CDR3 bases: TGTGCCAGCAGTCGGGAAGGGGAGCTGTTTTTT. Encoded protein: CASSREGELFF.

The rearrangement uses TRBV2 and TRBJ1-5, with 7 bases aligning to TRBD1. There are 13 residues in the CDR3. Trimming removed 7 bases from V and 7 bases from J; junction bases left unmatched: 7. CDR1 is SNHLY, CDR2 FYNNEI, per germline. This CDR3 reads CASIDRVEQPQHF. CDR3 DNA sequence: TGTGCCAGCATAGACAGGGTAGAACAGCCCCAGCATTTT.

V gene TRBV30 combines with J gene TRBJ1-1; D not certain. This CDR3 spans 14 amino acids. Germline CDR1 GTSNPN, CDR2 SVGIG (reference sequence). V was pared by 0 bases and J by 3 bases, with 11 bases between. CDR3 sequence: CAWSVRQVDTEAFF. The CDR3 coding sequence is TGTGCCTGGAGTGTACGGCAGGTCGACACTGAAGCTTTCTTT. Full variable domain (remainder filled in from reference TRBV30 and TRBJ1-1): SQTIHQWPATLVQPVGSPLSLECTVEGTSNPNLYWYRQAAGRGLQLLFYSVGIGQISSEVPQNLSASRPQDRQFILSSKKLLLSDSGFYLCAWSVRQVDTEAFFGQGTRLTVV.

Relative to its sample, this clone is medium-sized. This chain uses TRBV18 with TRBJ2-2, with D unresolved. The V end lost 2 bases, the J end lost 5 bases, and 3 bases lay between the germline ends. From germline, CDR1 is KGHSH and CDR2 LQKENI. This CDR3 region has 12 residues. The CDR3 protein is CASSPRTGELFF. The CDR3 DNA follows: TGTGCCAGCTCACCAAGAACCGGGGAGCTGTTTTTT.

CDR3 loop: CASSGSSGRRFF. The CDR3 DNA reads as TGTGCCAGCAGTGGATCTAGCGGGAGGCGGTTCTTC. The J gene is TRBJ2-1, the V gene TRBV2; 11 bases agree with TRBD2. Germline loops: CDR1 SNHLY, CDR2 FYNNEI. The V gene end was trimmed by 4 bases and the J gene end by 15 bases; junction bases not matched to a gene: 5. This CDR3 has 12 amino acids.

CDR3 DNA: TGTGCCAGCAGCTTAACAGGGGAGGCCTACGAGCAGTACTTC. This translates into CASSLTGEAYEQYF. The chain combines TRBV7-2 with TRBJ2-5, with D perhaps TRBD1 (7 bases). The end of the DNA aligns better with TRBJ2-7, so the J call may be wrong. The V gene's germline CDR1 is SGHTA and CDR2 FQGNSA. This CDR3 spans 14 amino acids.

The chain couples TRBV30 to TRBJ2-7; 8 nucleotides line up with TRBD1. CDR1 and CDR2 (germline): GTSNPN, SVGIG (reference sequence). This CDR3 contains 16 residues. V was clipped by 1 base and J by 3 bases; unmatched bases: 11. The CDR3 sequence is CAWSAPQGAIDYEQYF. The CDR3 nucleotides read TGTGCCTGGAGTGCCCCCCAGGGGGCTATCGACTACGAGCAGTACTTC.

The rearrangement links TRBV6-5 to TRBJ2-7; no firm D call. Trimming removed 5 bases from V and 6 bases from J, with 11 bases in between. This CDR3 is 12 amino acids long. CDR1 MNHEY and CDR2 SVGAGI come from the germline V gene. The CDR3 bases are TGTGCCAGCAGTGCCCTTGGACGCGAGCAGTACTTC. This codes for CASSALGREQYF.

The chain is built from TRBV6-1 and TRBJ2-4; the match to TRBD1 covers 10 bases. Germline values: CDR1 MNHNS, CDR2 SASEGT. The CDR3 is made up of 17 amino acids. The trim removed 0 bases at V and 3 bases at J, leaving 5 bases unmatched. This CDR3 is CASSEAIGDRGKNIQYF. The DNA for the CDR3 is TGTGCCAGCAGTGAAGCTATAGGGGACAGGGGCAAAAACATTCAGTACTTC.

This clone occurred once. J is TRBJ1-2 and V is TRBV7-9, with TRBD1 matching 9 bases. The CDR3 length is 13 residues. After removal of 5 bases from V and 9 bases from J, the junction contained 7 bases not matched to a gene. The germline gives CDR1 SEHNR, CDR2 FQNEAQ (reference sequence). The CDR3 protein is CASSPGQGISYTF. Written as DNA, the CDR3 is TGTGCCAGCAGCCCGGGACAGGGAATTAGCTACACCTTC.

This rearrangement joins TRBV6-6 to TRBJ2-1; D is unclear. CDR1 is MNHNY, CDR2 SVGAGI, per germline (reference sequence). V shed 1 base and J shed 8 bases, with 6 bases lying between them. The CDR3 has 12 residues. The CDR3 DNA sequence: TGTGCCAGCAGTTACTATGGGGATGAGCAGTTCTTC. Amino acids: CASSYYGDEQFF.